This T cell receptor (beta chain) was found in a study of cytomegalovirus exposure and HLA in healthy donors. Study context: Drawn from HLA-typed donors, tens of millions of unique TCRs were held in an early data release.

Trimming removed 1 base from V and 5 bases from J, with 18 bases in between. The germline CDR1 and CDR2 sequences are GTSNPN and SVGIG (reference sequence). This CDR3 has 15 amino acids. Amplification used 60 Vbeta primers and 13 Jbeta primers. Libraries were prepared by immunoSEQ multiplex PCR; TCRdb keeps only in-frame clonotypes and omits some of them. Of around 100,000 clones in the sample, around 64% were seen once. The specimen was PBMCs. V gene TRBV30 combines with J gene TRBJ2-7, with D possibly TRBD1 on 5 matching bases. The receptor's source is a woman aged 30 to 39 in good health and CMV-seronegative. The CDR3 bases are TGTGCCTGGAGTGAAGGACAACCTCAAATCCACGAGCAGTACTTC. Translating gives CAWSEGQPQIHEQYF.